This is a list of T cell receptor beta chains from one sample in a study of blood T cell repertoires in COVID-19. Clones were sequenced by immunoSEQ multiplex PCR, and TCRdb holds only the in-frame ones, with some missing. This sample yields 310,000 or so clones, of which just over 85% are seen a single time; more than 9% belongs to the top ten. Material for sequencing was PBMCs or T cells enriched from blood (not recorded which). Receptors originate from a woman aged 18 to 35 who had recovered from COVID-19. CDR3s leave out the opening cysteine and the closing phenylalanine or tryptophan. Size is stated for part of the rows, as once, few or many counts, or as a class when the clone is expanded.

J | size | V | CDR3
TRBJ2-7 | . | TRBV5-1 | ASSPGRDYEQY
TRBJ2-3 | . | TRBV9 | ASSVNHLAGGRPADTQY
TRBJ2-1 | . | TRBV20-1 | SASLVGFAANEQF
TRBJ2-7 | . | TRBV12-5 | ASGFVIAGGMFSSYEQY
TRBJ2-5 | . | TRBV27 | ASSPGGETQY
TRBJ1-3 | . | TRBV10-3 | AISDQGSGNTIY
TRBJ2-3 | . | TRBV19 | ASSLGGLAGVQAQY
TRBJ1-1 | . | TRBV18 | ASSLIQGEVTEAF
TRBJ1-3 | . | TRBV7-6 | ASSSERTGKNTIY
TRBJ1-1 | . | TRBV28 | ASTSGQGVNTEAF
TRBJ2-3 | . | TRBV27 | ASSFLRGGRSYTDTQY
TRBJ2-5 | . | TRBV9 | ASSRGETQY
TRBJ2-7 | . | TRBV27 | ASSPTYEQY
TRBJ2-5 | once | TRBV7-9 | ASNLRDPGTETQY
TRBJ2-7 | . | TRBV6-5 | ASRSGLAYEQY
TRBJ1-5 | . | TRBV4-1 | ASSQEVDRTQH
TRBJ2-7 | few | TRBV7-9 | ASSFLAGSSYEQY
TRBJ1-4 | . | TRBV6-6 | ASSYLQGPTNEKLF
TRBJ2-7 | . | TRBV28 | ASSPLSGYGDEQY
TRBJ2-3 | . | TRBV19 | ASSPRTSTDTQY
TRBJ1-1 | . | TRBV19 | ASSPGQGTTEAF
TRBJ2-1 | . | TRBV2 | ARRQAAENEQF
TRBJ2-2 | . | TRBV19 | ASSIERANTGELF
TRBJ2-3 | . | TRBV5-8 | ASSHRGSSTDTQY
TRBJ2-5 | . | TRBV28 | ASSFPRQGPPETQY
TRBJ1-2 | . | TRBV7-2 | ASSLVGAFGYGYT
TRBJ2-1 | . | TRBV7-3 | ASSLKTGLAAVNEQF
TRBJ2-7 | once | TRBV18 | ASSPTRDSFYEQY
TRBJ1-1 | . | TRBV2 | ASSAENTEAF
TRBJ1-4 | . | TRBV5-1 | ASSLGNGVRSEKLF
TRBJ1-3 | . | TRBV10-3 | AISGTGGNTIY
TRBJ2-3 | . | TRBV5-6 | ASSYRDRGYTDTQY
TRBJ2-7 | . | TRBV3-1/TRBV3-2 | ASSQDSSGAQSSYEQY
TRBJ2-7 | . | TRBV7-9 | ASSATGTTYEQY
TRBJ2-5 | . | TRBV2 | ASTSSGVETQY
TRBJ2-7 | . | TRBV28 | ASSTWGGEHYEQY
TRBJ1-5 | . | TRBV18 | ASSPEDSNQPQH
TRBJ2-2 | . | TRBV12-3/TRBV12-4 | ASRSMNTGELF
TRBJ1-2 | . | TRBV19 | ASSIDRVYGYT
TRBJ2-7 | . | TRBV2 | ASRSGGQGAYEQY
TRBJ2-3 | . | TRBV5-1 | ASSSGQGADTQY
TRBJ2-5 | once | TRBV6-2/TRBV6-3 | ASSYRETQY
TRBJ1-2 | . | TRBV10-2 | ASSGGTAYGYT
TRBJ1-2 | . | TRBV7-2 | ASSLVTGVKLVGGYT
TRBJ1-2 | . | TRBV7-9 | ASSPDGDYGYT
TRBJ1-5 | . | TRBV6-2/TRBV6-3 | ASSGSVSNQPQH
TRBJ2-3 | once | TRBV29-1 | SFRQGTDTQY
TRBJ2-7 | . | TRBV28 | ASSLSAGEQY
TRBJ1-1 | . | TRBV14 | ASSQVSTSNTEAF
TRBJ1-2 | . | TRBV9 | ASSVWDRGWNGYT
TRBJ2-1 | . | TRBV18 | ASSPGLAGDSEQF
TRBJ2-7 | . | TRBV7-9 | ASTRGGDSYEQY
TRBJ2-7 | . | TRBV7-9 | ASTSADRLPYEQY